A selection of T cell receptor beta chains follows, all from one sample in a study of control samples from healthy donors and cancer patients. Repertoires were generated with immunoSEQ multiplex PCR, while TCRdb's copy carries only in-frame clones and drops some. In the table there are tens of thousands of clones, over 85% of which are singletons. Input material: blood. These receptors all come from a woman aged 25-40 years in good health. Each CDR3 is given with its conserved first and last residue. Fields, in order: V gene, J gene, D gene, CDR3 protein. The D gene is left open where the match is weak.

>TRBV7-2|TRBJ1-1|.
CASSPPRNTEAFF
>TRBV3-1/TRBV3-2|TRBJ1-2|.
CASSQGSGAPGYTF
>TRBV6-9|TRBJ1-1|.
CASSSRDKGFNTEAFF
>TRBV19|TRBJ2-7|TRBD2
CASSIDGRAYEQYF
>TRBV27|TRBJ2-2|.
CASSFGTRGELFF
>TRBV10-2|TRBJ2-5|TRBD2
CASSDPRTSGVAAQYF
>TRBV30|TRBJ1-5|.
CAWRSLEGRVRNQPQHF
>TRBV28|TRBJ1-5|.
CASKTLFSSNQPQHF
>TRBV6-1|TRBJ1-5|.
CASSVISDSGAQPQHF
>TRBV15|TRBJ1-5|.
CATSRGGQGWNQPQHF
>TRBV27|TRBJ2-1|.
CASSLGLRYNEQFF
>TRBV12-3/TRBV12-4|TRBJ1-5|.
CASRQGFNQPQHF
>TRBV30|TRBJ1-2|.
CAFRVRSILVRTGQFYGYTF
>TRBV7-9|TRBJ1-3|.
CASKGPAGNTIYF
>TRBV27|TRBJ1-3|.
CASSRGQADTIYF
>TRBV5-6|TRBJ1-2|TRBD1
CASSSDRRANYGYTF
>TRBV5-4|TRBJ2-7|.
CASSFERGLAYEQYF
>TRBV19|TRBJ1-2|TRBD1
CASSTRDSGYGYTF
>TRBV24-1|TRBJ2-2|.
CATSGGEGAGTGELFF
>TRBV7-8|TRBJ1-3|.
CASSSTPTDSGNTIYF
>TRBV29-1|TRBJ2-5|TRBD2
CSVRGTSGKETQYF
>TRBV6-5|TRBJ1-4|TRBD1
CASSSRGPSEKLFF
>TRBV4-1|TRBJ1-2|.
CASSQDPLVVYGYTF
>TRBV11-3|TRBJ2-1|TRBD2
CASTLAGENEQFF
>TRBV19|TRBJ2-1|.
CASSIGEGEAYNEQFF
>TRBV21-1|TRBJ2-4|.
CASSALRPGAKNIQYF
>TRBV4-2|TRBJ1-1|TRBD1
CASSQPPGTGFSEAFF
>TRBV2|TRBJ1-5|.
CASTPEGREQPQHF
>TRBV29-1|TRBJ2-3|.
CSVQDHSILYF
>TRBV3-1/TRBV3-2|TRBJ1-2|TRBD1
CASSRATGGGYTF
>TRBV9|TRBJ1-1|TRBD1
CASSPHVGGGMRDTEAFF
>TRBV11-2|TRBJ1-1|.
CASSLDFSNAGPQGTEAFF
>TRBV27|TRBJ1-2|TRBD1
CASSPTGGVGYTF
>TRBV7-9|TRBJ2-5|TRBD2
CASSPGLAGVLRETQYF
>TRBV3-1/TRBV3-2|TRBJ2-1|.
CASSQDLDSYNEQFF
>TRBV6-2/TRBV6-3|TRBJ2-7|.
CASSPLGRGDEQYF
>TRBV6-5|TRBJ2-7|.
CASSYWDSYEQYF
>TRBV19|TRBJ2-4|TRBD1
CASQGDVGKNIQYF
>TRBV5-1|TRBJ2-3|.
CASSPLIGTDTQYF
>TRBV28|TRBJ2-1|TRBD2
CASSPTSGAYNEQFF
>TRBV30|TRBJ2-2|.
CAWSVGVTGELFF
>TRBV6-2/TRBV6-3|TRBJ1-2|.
CASSPALDYGYTF
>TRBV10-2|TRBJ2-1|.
CASSELVGLHNEQFF
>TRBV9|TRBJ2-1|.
CASSPLGDSPSNEQFF
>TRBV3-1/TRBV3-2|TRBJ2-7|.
CASSLQGGENEQYF
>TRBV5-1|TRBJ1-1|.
CASSPLKVSTEAFF
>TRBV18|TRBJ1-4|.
CASSRKNWATNEKLFF
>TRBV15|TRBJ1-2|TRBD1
CATSRGDSLGANYGYTF